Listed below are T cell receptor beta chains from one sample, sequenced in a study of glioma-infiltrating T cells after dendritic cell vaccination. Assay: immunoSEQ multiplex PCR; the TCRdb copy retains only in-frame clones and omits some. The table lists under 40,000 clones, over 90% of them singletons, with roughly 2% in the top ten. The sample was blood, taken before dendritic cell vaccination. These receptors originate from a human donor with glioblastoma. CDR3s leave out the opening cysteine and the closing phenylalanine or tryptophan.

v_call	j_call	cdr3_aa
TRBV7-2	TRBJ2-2	ASSLGLATGELF
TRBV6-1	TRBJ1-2	ASIGGGGGFYGYT
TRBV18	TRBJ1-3	ASSPQTGSDSGNTIY
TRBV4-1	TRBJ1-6	ASSPLTAGPLH
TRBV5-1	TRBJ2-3	ASSSQGTGGTDTQY
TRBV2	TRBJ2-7	ASMRGISSYEQY
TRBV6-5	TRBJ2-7	ASSLVQGYEQY
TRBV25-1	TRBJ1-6	ASSDPGGRGSPLH
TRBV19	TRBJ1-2	ASSPDRGGNT
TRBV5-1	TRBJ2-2	ASSSYSNMDWNTGELF